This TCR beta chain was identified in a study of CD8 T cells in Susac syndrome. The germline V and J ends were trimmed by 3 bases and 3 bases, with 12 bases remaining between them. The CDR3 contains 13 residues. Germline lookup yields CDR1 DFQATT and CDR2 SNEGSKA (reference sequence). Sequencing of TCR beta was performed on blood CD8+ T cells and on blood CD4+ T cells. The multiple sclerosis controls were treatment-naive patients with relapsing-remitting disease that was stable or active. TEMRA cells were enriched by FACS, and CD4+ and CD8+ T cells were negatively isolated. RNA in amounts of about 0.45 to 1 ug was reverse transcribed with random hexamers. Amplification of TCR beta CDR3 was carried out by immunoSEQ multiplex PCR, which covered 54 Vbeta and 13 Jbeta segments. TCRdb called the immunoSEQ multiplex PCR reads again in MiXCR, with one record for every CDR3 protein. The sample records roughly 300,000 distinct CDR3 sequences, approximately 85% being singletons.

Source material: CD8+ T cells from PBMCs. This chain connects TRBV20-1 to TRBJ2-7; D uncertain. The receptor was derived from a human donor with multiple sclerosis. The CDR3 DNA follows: TGCAGTGCTAGGGCCCCCGACGGCTACGAGCAGTACTTC. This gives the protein CSARAPDGYEQYF.